This TCR beta chain was captured by sequencing in a study of cytomegalovirus exposure and HLA in healthy donors. On the study more broadly: A subsequent analysis reported that the 100 to 150 validation repertoires were produced on the same platform that had also been used for the 550 to 750 first-cohort repertoires.

Remarks on this clone: Its antigen remains unknown.

Points from the study as a whole: Reports credit the classifier with highly specific, highly sensitive diagnosis of cytomegalovirus status. Three chains linked to CMV were shown in vitro to be specific for CMV antigens. Overall, around 160 TCR beta chains were annotated as cytomegalovirus-associated.

Sequencing used immunoSEQ multiplex PCR; TCRdb keeps in-frame clones, though not all of them. The table has 120,000 to 150,000 clones, 70% to 90% seen once; the top ten hold about 7.9%. The germline V gene encodes CDR1 SGHDT and CDR2 YYEEEE. The length of the CDR3 is 14 residues. The ends were cut back, 4 bases at V and 1 base at J, with 11 bases in the middle. The rearrangement joins TRBV5-6 to TRBJ2-5, with D unresolved. The receptor comes from a woman between 18 and 30 years old in good health and CMV-seropositive. Sample: PBMCs. CDR3: CASSRGSFQETQYF. The DNA for the CDR3 is TGTGCCAGCAGCCGAGGCTCATTCCAAGAGACCCAGTACTTC.